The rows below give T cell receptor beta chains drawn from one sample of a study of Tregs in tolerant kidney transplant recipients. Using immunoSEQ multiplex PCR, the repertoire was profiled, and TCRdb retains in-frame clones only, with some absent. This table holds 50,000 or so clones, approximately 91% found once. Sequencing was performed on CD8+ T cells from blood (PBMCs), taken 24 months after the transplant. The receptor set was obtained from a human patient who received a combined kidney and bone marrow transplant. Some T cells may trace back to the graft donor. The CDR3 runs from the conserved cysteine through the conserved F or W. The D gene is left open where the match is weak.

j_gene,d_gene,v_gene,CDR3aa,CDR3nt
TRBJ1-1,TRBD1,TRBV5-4,CASSRDRVLAFF,TGTGCCAGCAGCCGAGACAGGGTTTTGGCTTTCTTT
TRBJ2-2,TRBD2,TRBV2,CASSPTSGGAAGELFF,TGTGCCAGCAGTCCAACTAGCGGGGGGGCGGCCGGGGAGCTGTTTTTT
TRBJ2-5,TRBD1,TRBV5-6,CASSRPGQTTQETQYF,TGTGCCAGCAGCAGGCCGGGACAGACAACTCAAGAGACCCAGTACTTC
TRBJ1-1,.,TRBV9,CASSRTGRTAEAFF,TGTGCCAGCAGCCGTACAGGACGGACGGCTGAAGCTTTCTTT
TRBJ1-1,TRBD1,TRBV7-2,CASSSGTAEAFF,TGTGCCAGCAGCTCTGGGACAGCCGAGGCTTTCTTT
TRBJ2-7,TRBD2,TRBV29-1,CSVVASGIAEQYF,TGCAGCGTTGTCGCTAGCGGGATCGCGGAGCAGTACTTC
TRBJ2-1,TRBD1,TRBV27,CASSLQSRTGNHEQFF,TGTGCCAGCAGTTTACAATCTAGGACAGGGAACCATGAGCAGTTCTTC
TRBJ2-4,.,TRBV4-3,CASSQDFPGEAKNIQYF,TGCGCCAGCAGCCAAGATTTTCCAGGGGAAGCCAAAAACATTCAGTACTTC
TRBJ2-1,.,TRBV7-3,CASSSPAGASSYNEQFF,TGTGCCAGCAGCTCCCCAGCAGGGGCTAGCTCCTACAATGAGCAGTTCTTC
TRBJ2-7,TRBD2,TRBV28,CASTLYRTSGYEQYF,TGTGCCAGCACCCTGTACCGGACTAGCGGGTACGAGCAGTACTTC
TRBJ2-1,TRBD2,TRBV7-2,CASSLVWVAGAYNEQLF,TGTGCCAGCAGCTTAGTGTGGGTAGCGGGCGCATACAATGAGCAGCTCTTC
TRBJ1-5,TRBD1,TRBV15,CATNPDRGLGQPQHF,TGTGCCACCAACCCGGACAGGGGGTTAGGTCAGCCCCAGCATTTT
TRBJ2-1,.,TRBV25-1,CASSAGVSSYNEQFF,TGTGCCAGCAGTGCGGGAGTAAGCTCCTACAATGAGCAGTTCTTC
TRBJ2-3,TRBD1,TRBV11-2,CASSSLTGGAGDTQYF,TGTGCCAGCAGCTCACTGACAGGGGGCGCAGGAGATACGCAGTATTTT
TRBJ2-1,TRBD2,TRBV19,CASSGLAGGYNEQFF,TGTGCCAGTAGTGGGCTAGCGGGGGGCTACAATGAGCAGTTCTTC
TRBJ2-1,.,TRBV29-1,CSVDINEQFF,TGCAGCGTTGACATCAATGAGCAGTTCTTC
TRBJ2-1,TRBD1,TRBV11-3,CASSLGGQGHRWQFF,TGTGCCAGCAGCTTAGGGGGACAGGGTCACCGTTGGCAGTTCTTC
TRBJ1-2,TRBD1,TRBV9,CASSVVQGDGYTF,TGTGCCAGCAGCGTAGTGCAGGGGGATGGCTACACCTTC
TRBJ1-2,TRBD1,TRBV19,CASSIVGQGGYGYTF,TGTGCCAGTAGTATCGTGGGACAGGGAGGCTATGGCTACACCTTC
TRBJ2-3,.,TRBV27,CASSPPEIPRVSTDTQYF,TGTGCCAGCAGCCCACCCGAGATTCCACGGGTCAGCACAGATACGCAGTATTTT
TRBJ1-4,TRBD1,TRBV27,CASSLSIYRGEEKLFF,TGTGCCAGCAGTTTATCGATATACAGGGGGGAGGAAAAACTGTTTTTT
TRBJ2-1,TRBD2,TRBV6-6,CASSYFIAGGLDEQFF,TGTGCCAGCAGTTACTTTATAGCGGGGGGGCTGGATGAGCAGTTCTTC
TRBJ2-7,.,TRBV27,CASSPSRGMDEQYF,TGTGCCAGCAGTCCGTCCCGGGGGATGGACGAGCAGTACTTC
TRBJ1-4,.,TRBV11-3,CASSYPRTGYEKLFF,TGTGCCAGCAGCTACCCCCGTACCGGTTATGAAAAACTGTTTTTT
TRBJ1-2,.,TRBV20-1,CSARSVGYTF,TGCAGTGCTAGGTCAGTAGGCTACACCTTC
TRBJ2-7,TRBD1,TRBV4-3,CASSQGFTGTEVYEQYF,TGCGCCAGCAGCCAAGGATTCACCGGGACAGAAGTCTACGAGCAGTACTTC
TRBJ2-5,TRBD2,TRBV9,CASSSTSGGETQYF,TGTGCCAGCAGCTCCACTAGCGGGGGTGAGACCCAGTACTTC
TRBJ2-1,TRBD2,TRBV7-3,CASSCVAGGPEQFF,TGTGCCAGCAGCTGCGTAGCGGGGGGCCCTGAGCAGTTCTTC